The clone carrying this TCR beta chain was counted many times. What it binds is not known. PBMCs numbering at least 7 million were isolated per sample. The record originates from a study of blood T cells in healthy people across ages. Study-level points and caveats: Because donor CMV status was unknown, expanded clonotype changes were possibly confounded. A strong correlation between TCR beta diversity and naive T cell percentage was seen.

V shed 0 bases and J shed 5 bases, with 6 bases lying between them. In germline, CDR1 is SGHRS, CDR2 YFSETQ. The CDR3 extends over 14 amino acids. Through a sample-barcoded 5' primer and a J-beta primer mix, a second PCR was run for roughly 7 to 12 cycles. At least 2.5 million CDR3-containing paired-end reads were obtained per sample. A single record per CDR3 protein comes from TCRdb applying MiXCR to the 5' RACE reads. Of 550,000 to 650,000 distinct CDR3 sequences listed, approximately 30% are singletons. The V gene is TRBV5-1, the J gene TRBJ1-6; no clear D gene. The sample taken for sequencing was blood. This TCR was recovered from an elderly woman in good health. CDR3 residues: CASSLGSDNSPLHF. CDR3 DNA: TGCGCCAGCAGCTTGGGATCGGATAATTCACCCCTCCACTTT.